This TCR beta chain was obtained from a study of OX40 agonist ivuxolimab in advanced cancers. The germline gives CDR1 MNHEY, CDR2 SMNVEV (reference sequence). This CDR3 comprises 14 residues. With 1 base removed from V and 6 bases from J, the gap between germline ends came to 11 bases. Notes on this clone: Its antigen is still unknown.

Clones were sequenced by immunoSEQ multiplex PCR, and TCRdb holds only the in-frame ones, with some missing. The profile shows some 19,000 clones, roughly 80% of them singletons. Study-wide points: The study found that CD8+ T cells averaged more expanded clones than CD4+. CD4+ and CD8+ blood T cells expanded clonally by week 6 at 0.1 to 3.0 mg/kg.

This rearrangement joins TRBV27 to TRBJ2-3; D gene ambiguous. This clonotype originated in an adult with an advanced solid tumor such as melanoma, head and neck, liver or kidney cancer. The material sequenced was CD4+ or CD8+ T cells sorted from blood, taken in a trial of the OX40 agonist ivuxolimab. The CDR3: CASSLLDSGDTQYF. The DNA for the CDR3 is TGTGCCAGCAGTTTATTAGACTCCGGGGATACGCAGTATTTT.